Sequencing of this T cell receptor beta chain was carried out in a study of T-cell reconstitution after alpha-beta-depleted transplantation in children. A library of TCRbeta sequences, prepared with unique molecular identifiers, was generated. TCRdb reanalysed the PCR reads using MiXCR and keeps one entry per CDR3 protein. Of over 200,000 distinct CDR3 sequences in the sample, about 8.7% were seen once. This clonotype was observed at least ten times. Germline loops: CDR1 LGHNT, CDR2 FRNRAP. The CDR3 runs to 17 residues. Trimming shortened V by 0 bases and J by 0 bases, and 15 bases separated the two germline ends.

The clonotype originates from a male patient between 2 and 15 years old who had a stem cell transplant for acute myeloid leukemia, so the T cells may come from the graft donor. Material: PBMCs, mostly from graft donor cells, obtained 360 days after TCRalphabeta/CD19-depleted stem cell transplant. The V and J genes are TRBV12-5 and TRBJ2-7; a weak D match, TRBD1 (7 bases). The CDR3 nucleotides are TGTGCTAGTGGTTTGGTAGGAGGGGGCCTTAGCTCCTACGAGCAGTACTTC. This gives the protein CASGLVGGGLSSYEQYF. Based on the CDR3 plus reference TRBV12-5 and TRBJ2-7, the full variable domain is DARVTQTPRHKVTEMGQEVTMRCQPILGHNTVFWYRQTMMQGLELLAYFRNRAPLDDSGMPKDRFSAEMPDATLATLKIQPSEPRDSAVYFCASGLVGGGLSSYEQYFGPGTRLTVT.